This is a list of T cell receptor beta chains from one sample in a study of siplizumab effects on memory and regulatory T cells. Only in-frame clones appear in the TCRdb table, and some are missing; sequencing was by immunoSEQ multiplex PCR. The sample holds tens of thousands of clones, 93% seen once. The sample was CD8+ T cells sorted from blood. These receptors all come from a human donor in good health. CDR3s include the opening cysteine and the closing phenylalanine or tryptophan. Fields, in order: V gene, J gene, CDR3 protein.

TRBV14	TRBJ1-3	CASRRTATSGNTIYF
TRBV19	TRBJ2-1	CASSPTSGGVYNEQFF
TRBV10-1	TRBJ1-5	CASSESRGGPYSNQPQHF
TRBV11-2	TRBJ2-5	CASSPAVGQGGAQYF
TRBV4-3	TRBJ2-3	CASSQLAGGTDTQYF
TRBV7-2	TRBJ2-7	CASSLSGPNVEQYF
TRBV4-2	TRBJ2-7	CASSQTLDEQYF
TRBV11-2	TRBJ1-6	CASSLETGGFSPLHF
TRBV9	TRBJ2-3	CASSASLAGGADTQYF
TRBV4-1	TRBJ1-3	CASSHLVNRGNGNTIYF
TRBV2	TRBJ2-1	CASSPAGGTYAEQFF
TRBV9	TRBJ2-5	CASSVEGQGLETQYF
TRBV6-5	TRBJ2-7	CASSYPPGGGYEQYF
TRBV5-6	TRBJ1-2	CASSLGWRTNYGYTF
TRBV6-1	TRBJ2-5	CASSEARLAGIQETQYF
TRBV19	TRBJ1-1	CASSTGPGWTEAFF
TRBV4-1	TRBJ2-3	CASRGIGGLTDTQYF
TRBV6-5	TRBJ2-5	CASSYGAGETQYF
TRBV14	TRBJ2-3	CASSLWTLKDTQYF
TRBV9	TRBJ2-7	CASSVAPVGAELSYEQYF
TRBV6-5	TRBJ1-2	CASSYGMGEGGYTF